This entry features one TCR beta chain sequence. What it binds is not known. Treatment described: randomized to nivolumab then ipilimumab (arm A) or the reverse (arm B). Germline V CDR1 and CDR2: SGDLS, YYNGEE. J gave up 4 bases and V 0 bases, and 4 bases lay outside the gene matches. This CDR3 is 15 amino acids long. These data come from a study of sequential checkpoint blockade in melanoma. Study as a whole: After both sequences, patients received maintenance nivolumab. DNA from about a hundred pretreatment tumor samples underwent TCRβ immunosequencing. Study-wide results and caveats: Patients with week-13 increases in T-cell fraction and clonality benefited about 30 times more often.

The method was immunoSEQ multiplex PCR; TCRdb's version includes in-frame clones alone and lacks a portion of them. The repertoire holds approximately 20,000 clones, with about 28% as singletons. The chain joins TRBV9 to TRBJ1-1; 9 bases are a match to TRBD1. This clonotype was sampled from a human donor with melanoma. Sequencing used tumor tissue (inferred from file names), obtained from a patient given nivolumab and ipilimumab in sequence. The CDR3 DNA sequence: TGTGCCAGCAGCGTAGTCACAGGGGGCAGCACTGAAGCTTTCTTT. It specifies CASSVVTGGSTEAFF.